Listed below are T cell receptor beta chains from one sample, sequenced in a study of blood T cell repertoires in COVID-19. Assay: immunoSEQ multiplex PCR; the TCRdb copy retains only in-frame clones and omits some. The sample includes more than 200,000 clones, about 88% seen only once; the top ten take about 1.8%. The sequenced sample was peripheral blood. Receptors were obtained from a man in his 70s with acute or convalescent COVID-19. The CDR3 runs from the conserved cysteine through the conserved F or W. A D gene is named only where the DNA matches it firmly. The size field is filled for only some rows; it gives once, few, many or a size class.

v_gene	abundance	j_gene	d_gene	CDR3nt	CDR3aa
TRBV20-1	.	TRBJ2-5	.	TGCAGTGCTCAGCGGGAAGAGACCCAGTACTTC	CSAQREETQYF
TRBV7-3	once	TRBJ2-1	TRBD2	TGTGCCAGCAGCGAAACTAGCGGGACCTTATACAATGAGCAGTTCTTC	CASSETSGTLYNEQFF
TRBV16	.	TRBJ2-1	TRBD2	TGTGCCAGCAGCCAACAACGCGGGAGGGGTGACAATGAGCAGTTCTTC	CASSQQRGRGDNEQFF
TRBV6-5	.	TRBJ2-4	.	TGTGCCAGCACCTCAGGCCGGGCCAAAAACATTCAGTACTTC	CASTSGRAKNIQYF
TRBV7-2	.	TRBJ1-2	.	TGTGCCAGCAGCAGAACGACAATTCCTAACTATGGCTACACCTTC	CASSRTTIPNYGYTF
TRBV7-9	.	TRBJ1-4	TRBD1	TGTGCCAGCAGCTTAGACCAGAGACAGGGGACTGGAAGGGAAAAACTGTTTTTT	CASSLDQRQGTGREKLFF
TRBV6-5	.	TRBJ1-3	.	TGTGCCAGCAGCCTAGACGGCTACTCTGGAAACACCATATATTTT	CASSLDGYSGNTIYF
TRBV6-5	.	TRBJ1-2	TRBD1	TGTGCCAGCAGTTACCGACAGGGACCACCCTATGGCTACACCTTC	CASSYRQGPPYGYTF
TRBV19	.	TRBJ2-7	TRBD2	TGTGCCAGTAGTACCCTAGCGGGAGGTTGGTACGAGCAGTACTTC	CASSTLAGGWYEQYF
TRBV2	few	TRBJ2-5	.	TGTGCCAGCAGTGTAATAGAAGAGACCCAGTACTTC	CASSVIEETQYF
TRBV15	once	TRBJ2-5	TRBD2	TGTGCCACCAGCAGACGATCGTGGGACTACCTAATGGAGACCCAGTACTTC	CATSRRSWDYLMETQYF
TRBV5-1	.	TRBJ1-1	TRBD1	TGCGCCAGCAGCGGAAGGACAGGGCCGATCACTGAAGCTTTCTTT	CASSGRTGPITEAFF
TRBV19	many	TRBJ1-5	.	TGTGCCAGTAGTACCACAGGGACCCTACTTCAGCCCCAGCATTTT	CASSTTGTLLQPQHF
TRBV3-1/TRBV3-2	.	TRBJ1-5	.	TGTGCCAGCAGCCAAGACGGGTTTCAGCCCCAGCATTTT	CASSQDGFQPQHF
TRBV19	.	TRBJ2-7	TRBD1	TGTGCCAGTAGTATGACAGGGATACCCACCTACGAGCAGTACTTC	CASSMTGIPTYEQYF
TRBV28	.	TRBJ2-2	.	TGTGCCAGTCACCTCAGGGGTGGCGTAACCGGGGAGCTGTTTTTT	CASHLRGGVTGELFF
TRBV7-2	.	TRBJ2-5	TRBD2	TGTGCCAGCAGTGCTCCTAGCGGGCTCCAAGAGACCCAGTACTTC	CASSAPSGLQETQYF
TRBV7-6	once	TRBJ2-1	TRBD2	TGTGCCAGCAGCTTAGCGCGTACTAGCGGGAGGAATTTGCGGTTCTTC	CASSLARTSGRNLRFF
TRBV5-4	.	TRBJ1-6	TRBD1	TGTGCCAGCAGCCGGGACAGGGGGAATTCACCCCTCCACTTT	CASSRDRGNSPLHF
TRBV28	.	TRBJ2-5	TRBD1	TGTGCCAGAAGGGGGGACAGGGGGGAGACCCAGTACTTC	CARRGDRGETQYF
TRBV19	.	TRBJ2-3	.	TGTGCCAGTAGTGCCCGTGTTGGGACTAGCACAGATACGCAGTATTTT	CASSARVGTSTDTQYF
TRBV7-9	.	TRBJ1-4	.	TGTGCCAGCAGCTTGCAAGGAGTTGCTAATGAAAAACTGTTTTTT	CASSLQGVANEKLFF
TRBV6-6	.	TRBJ2-3	TRBD1	TGTGCCAGCAGCCCCGGGACAGGGGTGGCGACAGATACGCAGTATTTT	CASSPGTGVATDTQYF
TRBV14	.	TRBJ2-7	TRBD2	TGTGCCAGCAGCCAAGTCTCGAGGACTAGCAGTTACGAGCAGTACTTC	CASSQVSRTSSYEQYF
TRBV7-9	.	TRBJ2-1	TRBD1	TGTGCCAGCAGCCCAAGGGGGACAGGGAACAATGAGCAGTTCTTC	CASSPRGTGNNEQFF
TRBV3-1/TRBV3-2	.	TRBJ2-6	.	TGTGCCAGCAGCCAGGGGGCGAGTGGGGCCAACGTCCTGACTTTC	CASSQGASGANVLTF
TRBV19	.	TRBJ2-3	.	TGTGCCAGTAGTCCAGGCACAGGGAAGTTTGATACGCAGTATTTT	CASSPGTGKFDTQYF
TRBV6-5	.	TRBJ1-2	.	TGTGCCAGCAACACGGGGGGCAGGATCTATGGCTACACCTTC	CASNTGGRIYGYTF
TRBV12-3/TRBV12-4	many	TRBJ2-2	.	TGTGCCAGCACCTACGATTTGGGGGAGCTGTTTTTT	CASTYDLGELFF
TRBV5-4	.	TRBJ2-7	TRBD1	TGTGCCAGCAGCTTGAACAGGGGGCTCCACGAGCAGTACTTC	CASSLNRGLHEQYF
TRBV5-1	.	TRBJ2-3	TRBD1	TGCGCCAGCAGCTTGGCCGGGACAGGGGGGAAAGATACGCAGTATTTT	CASSLAGTGGKDTQYF
TRBV28	.	TRBJ2-3	.	TGTGCCAGCAGTTTCCAGCTGTTTAGCGGCCTCACAGATACGCAGTATTTT	CASSFQLFSGLTDTQYF
TRBV10-3	.	TRBJ1-2	TRBD1	TGTGCCATTGGGGACAGGGAAACCTTCTATGGCTACACCTTC	CAIGDRETFYGYTF
TRBV19	once	TRBJ2-7	.	TGTGCCAGTAGTATGGGCCTTGGATACGAGCAGTACTTC	CASSMGLGYEQYF
TRBV5-1	.	TRBJ1-1	TRBD1	TGCGCCAGCAGCCCCCGTGCAGGGGGGAACACTGAAGCTTTCTTT	CASSPRAGGNTEAFF
TRBV19	.	TRBJ1-5	TRBD1	TGTGCCAGTAGTGATGGACAGGGGAATCAGCCCCAGCATTTT	CASSDGQGNQPQHF
TRBV5-4	.	TRBJ2-5	TRBD1	TGTGCCAGCAGGCGGACAGGGGAGGGAGAGACCCAGTACTTC	CASRRTGEGETQYF
TRBV7-2	.	TRBJ2-7	.	TGTGCCAGCAGCTTCAGCGGAGTCCGGTACTTC	CASSFSGVRYF
TRBV6-5	.	TRBJ2-1	TRBD1	TGTGCCAGCAGGTGGGACAGGGGCTACAATGAGCAGTTCTTC	CASRWDRGYNEQFF
TRBV18	.	TRBJ2-7	.	TGTGCCAGCTCACCGGACAGTACCTACGAGCAGTACTTC	CASSPDSTYEQYF
TRBV19	few	TRBJ1-1	TRBD1	TGTGCCAGTAATATACTGCAGGGGGGAGAAGCTTTCTTT	CASNILQGGEAFF
TRBV30	.	TRBJ1-4	TRBD1	TGTGCCTGGAGTGGAAAGACAGGGGCGAATGAAAAACTGTTTTTT	CAWSGKTGANEKLFF
TRBV4-1	.	TRBJ2-7	.	TGCGCCAGCAGCCAAGGGTCCCTGTCGGGCGAGCAGTACTTC	CASSQGSLSGEQYF
TRBV5-4	.	TRBJ1-4	TRBD1	TGTGCCAGCAGCTTTGAGGGGGCAGAAAAACTGTTTTTT	CASSFEGAEKLFF
TRBV6-6	.	TRBJ2-7	TRBD2	TGTGCCAGCAGCCTTGTGGGAGCGGGAGGGTCTGAGCAGTACTTC	CASSLVGAGGSEQYF
TRBV5-5	few	TRBJ2-1	TRBD2	TGTGCCAGCAGCTCCTTTGGGACTAGCGGGGCATCCTACAATGAGCAGTTCTTC	CASSSFGTSGASYNEQFF
TRBV19	.	TRBJ1-1	TRBD1	TGTGCCAGTAGTGCCAACAGGGGGAGCACTGAAGCTTTCTTT	CASSANRGSTEAFF
TRBV9	.	TRBJ2-7	TRBD2	TGTGCCAGCAGCGTAGGAGGGGGGTCTAGCGGGACCCGGGAGCAGTACTTC	CASSVGGGSSGTREQYF
TRBV23-1	.	TRBJ1-1	TRBD1	TGCGCCAGCAGCCAGGCCAGGGACAGAGATCCTCTTAGGTGCACTGAAGCTTTCTTT	CASSQARDRDPLRCTEAFF
TRBV19	.	TRBJ2-7	.	TGTGCCAGTAGTTCCTCACGGAGGGGACCCTCCTACGAGCAGTACTTC	CASSSSRRGPSYEQYF
TRBV29-1	.	TRBJ2-3	TRBD1	TGCAGCGTGGCGGGACAGGGAGGTATAGATACGCAGTATTTT	CSVAGQGGIDTQYF
TRBV20-1	.	TRBJ2-7	.	TGCAGTGCTAGTGTAGGGGGAGGGCTCTCCTACGAGCAGTACTTC	CSASVGGGLSYEQYF
TRBV7-7	.	TRBJ2-2	TRBD2	TGTGCCAGCAGCTTAAGTCTCCTAGCGGGATTGAACACCGGGGAGCTGTTTTTT	CASSLSLLAGLNTGELFF